The present T cell receptor beta chain was sequenced within a study of cytomegalovirus exposure and HLA in healthy donors. Trimming removed 6 bases from V and 5 bases from J, with 13 bases in between. Germline loops: CDR1 LNHDA, CDR2 SQIVND (reference sequence). CDR3 length: 13 amino acids. The PCR was carried out with 60 Vbeta primers and 13 Jbeta primers. The table came from immunoSEQ multiplex PCR; TCRdb's copy has only in-frame clones and leaves some out. The table lists under 200,000 clones, roughly 70% of them singletons, with less than 3.5% in the top ten. In the case of this clone: This sample includes further DNA sequences coding for the same CDR3.

The rearrangement links TRBV19 to TRBJ2-5; D perhaps matches TRBD1 (6 bases). This clonotype originated in a woman in her thirties or forties in good health and CMV-seropositive. Sequencing was done on a sample of PBMCs. CDR3 DNA sequence: TGTGCCAGTAGGCAAACAGGGATTGAGACCCAGTACTTC. It specifies CASRQTGIETQYF.